The 10 T cell receptor beta chains reported below all come from one sample, sequenced in a study of T cell responses to AZD1222 COVID-19 vaccine. Only in-frame clones appear in the TCRdb table, and some are missing; sequencing was by immunoSEQ multiplex PCR. This sample has 140,000 to 150,000 clones; under 95% occur once, and the top ten carry 7% to 9%. The sample consisted of peripheral blood, taken 28 days after the second dose of the MenACWY control vaccine. The receptors here all came from an adult who received the MenACWY meningococcal vaccine as a control.

V gene TRBV18 combines with J gene TRBJ2-7, with 9 bases fitting TRBD2. This CDR3 is 16 amino acids long. The junction had 8 bases not matched to a gene; V was cut back by 3 bases and J by 2 bases. The germline gives CDR1 KGHSH, CDR2 LQKENI. As DNA, the CDR3 is TGTGCCAGCTCACCGTCGACTAGCGGCCCGGCCTACGAGCAGTACTTC. This translates into CASSPSTSGPAYEQYF.

The chain links TRBV9 to TRBJ2-5; the match to TRBD2 covers 8 bases. Germline trimming cut 3 bases from V and 5 bases from J; bases unmatched to any gene: 9. The germline CDR1 and CDR2 sequences are SGDLS and YYNGEE. CDR3 length: 15 residues. CDR3 amino acids: CASSGYGTRGETQYF. In nucleotides, the CDR3 is TGTGCCAGCAGCGGTTACGGGACTAGAGGGGAGACCCAGTACTTC.

The rearrangement uses TRBV7-2 and TRBJ2-5, with D possibly matching TRBD2 (6 bases). This CDR3 has 14 residues. V gave up 5 bases and J gave up 1 base, with 11 bases separating them. Germline CDR1 and CDR2: SGHTA and FQGNSA. In nucleotides, the CDR3 is TGTGCCAGCAGCCCCGCGGGACGCCAAGAGACCCAGTACTTC. Translating it yields CASSPAGRQETQYF.

This chain links TRBV10-3 with TRBJ1-5; D unresolved. CDR1 is ENHRY and CDR2 is SYGVKD in the germline V gene. V was pared by 6 bases and J by 7 bases, with 13 bases between. CDR3 size: 13 residues. Here the CDR3 reads CAIRDTLGQPQHF. CDR3 in DNA: TGTGCCATCAGAGACACCCTGGGGCAGCCCCAGCATTTT.

This chain connects TRBV7-3 to TRBJ1-1; D is uncertain. CDR3 length: 13 residues. V lost 5 bases and J lost 5, with 12 bases in between. Germline V gives CDR1 SGHTA, CDR2 FQGTGA. This chain's CDR3 is CASSPTLGTEAFF. For the CDR3, the DNA is TGTGCCAGCAGCCCCACCTTGGGGACTGAAGCTTTCTTT.

The V gene is TRBV6-5, the J gene TRBJ1-5; 7 bases line up with TRBD1. Trimming took 6 bases from V and 5 from J; bases not matched to a gene: 7. The germline V gene encodes CDR1 MNHEY and CDR2 SVGAGI. The CDR3 is 14 amino acids. The CDR3 protein is CASSLTGFDQPQHF. The CDR3 DNA sequence: TGTGCCAGCAGCCTGACAGGGTTCGATCAGCCCCAGCATTTT.

The chain uses TRBV5-1 and TRBJ1-1; tentative D call: TRBD1 (6 bases). The CDR3 is made up of 14 amino acids. V dropped 9 bases and J dropped 0 bases, with 15 bases sitting between them. CDR1 and CDR2 from the germline V gene are SGHRS and YFSETQ. CDR3 nucleotides: TGCGCCACCCGACAGGCGACCATGAACACTGAAGCTTTCTTT. It codes for CATRQATMNTEAFF.

Written as DNA, the CDR3 is TGTGCCTGGAGTACCTCTCGGAACACTGAAGCTTTCTTT. Protein: CAWSTSRNTEAFF. The J gene is TRBJ1-1, the V gene TRBV30; D not resolved. The CDR3 runs 13 residues. CDR1 GTSNPN and CDR2 SVGIG come from the germline V gene (reference sequence). With 2 bases removed from V and 1 base from J, the gap between germline ends came to 8 bases. Using reference TRBV30 and TRBJ1-1 for the parts outside the CDR3, the full variable domain is SQTIHQWPATLVQPVGSPLSLECTVEGTSNPNLYWYRQAAGRGLQLLFYSVGIGQISSEVPQNLSASRPQDRQFILSSKKLLLSDSGFYLCAWSTSRNTEAFFGQGTRLTVV.

The gene calls are TRBV28 and TRBJ1-1, with 7 bases lining up with TRBD1. The germline CDR1 and CDR2 sequences are MDHEN and SYDVKM. The J segment lost 5 bases and the V segment lost 6 bases, leaving 12 bases of the junction unmatched. The CDR3 is made up of 15 amino acids. CDR3 in DNA: TGTGCCAGCAGGGCTCAGGGGGGAGGGAGGACTGAAGCTTTCTTT. Amino acid sequence: CASRAQGGGRTEAFF.

The chain carries TRBV9 and TRBJ2-2; 12 bases map to TRBD1. The CDR3 totals 17 residues. Germline CDR1 reads SGDLS; CDR2 reads YYNGEE. Trimming took 4 bases from V and 6 from J; bases not matched to a gene: 10. The CDR3 nucleotides are TGTGCCAGCAGCCCCACCCCGGGACAGGGGGCGGCCGGGGAGCTGTTTTTT. It is translated as CASSPTPGQGAAGELFF.